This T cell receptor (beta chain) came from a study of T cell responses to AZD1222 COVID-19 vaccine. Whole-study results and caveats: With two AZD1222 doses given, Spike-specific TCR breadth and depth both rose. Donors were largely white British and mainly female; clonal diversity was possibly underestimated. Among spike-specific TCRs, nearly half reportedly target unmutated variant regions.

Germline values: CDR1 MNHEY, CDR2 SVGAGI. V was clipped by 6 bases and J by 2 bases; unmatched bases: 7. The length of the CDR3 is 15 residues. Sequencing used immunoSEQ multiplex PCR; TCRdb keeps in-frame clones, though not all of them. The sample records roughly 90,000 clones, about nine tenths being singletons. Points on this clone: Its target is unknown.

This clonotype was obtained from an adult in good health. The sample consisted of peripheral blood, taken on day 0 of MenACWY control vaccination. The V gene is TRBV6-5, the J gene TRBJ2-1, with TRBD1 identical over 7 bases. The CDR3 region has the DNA TGTGCCAGCAGACCTCACGGGACAGCCTACAATGAGCAGTTCTTC. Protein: CASRPHGTAYNEQFF.